This T cell receptor (beta chain) came from a study of cytomegalovirus exposure and HLA in healthy donors. PCR involved 60 Vbeta and 13 Jbeta primers. In the original analysis: In a later analysis, 70 million to 80 million unique TCR beta chains included roughly 11 million shared by two or more donors. Only in-frame clones appear in the TCRdb table, and some are missing; sequencing was by immunoSEQ multiplex PCR. Clonal size and the V and J genes are those of that table, whereas D and trimming came from the DNA. The sample lists under 90,000 clones; 70% were seen once. This clone has a single count. Its antigen remains unknown. The CDR3 runs 14 residues. The V gene end was trimmed by 7 bases and the J gene end by 7 bases; junction bases not matched to a gene: 7. Germline V gene sequence: CDR1 SGHTS, CDR2 YDEGEE. Study results and caveats: Available immune exposure information was restricted to CMV serostatus only.

The genes are TRBV5-8 and TRBJ2-5; 13 nucleotides agree with TRBD2. This clonotype was obtained from a woman in her forties or fifties in good health and CMV-seropositive. Sequencing used PBMCs. The CDR3 sequence: CASRGLAGHGTQYF. The CDR3 DNA follows: TGTGCCAGCCGGGGACTAGCGGGACATGGGACCCAGTACTTC.